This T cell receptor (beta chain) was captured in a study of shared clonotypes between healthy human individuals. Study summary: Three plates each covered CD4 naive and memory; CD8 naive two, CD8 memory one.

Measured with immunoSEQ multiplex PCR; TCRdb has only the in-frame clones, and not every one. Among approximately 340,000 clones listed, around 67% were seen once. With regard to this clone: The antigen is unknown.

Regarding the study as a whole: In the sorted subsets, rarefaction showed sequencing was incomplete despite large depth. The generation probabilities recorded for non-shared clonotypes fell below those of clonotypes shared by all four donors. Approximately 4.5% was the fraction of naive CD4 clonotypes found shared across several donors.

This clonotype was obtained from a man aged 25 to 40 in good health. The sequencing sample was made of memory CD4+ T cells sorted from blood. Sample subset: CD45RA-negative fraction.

Here the CDR3 reads CASSQQLNTGELFF. The CDR3 coding sequence is TGTGCCAGCTCACAACAACTTAACACCGGGGAGCTGTTTTTT. The chain has TRBV18 and TRBJ2-2; D call uncertain. V shed 4 bases and J shed 2 bases, with 8 bases lying between them. Germline V gives CDR1 KGHSH, CDR2 LQKENI. This CDR3 is built from 14 residues. Drawing the rest from reference TRBV18 and TRBJ2-2, the complete variable domain is NAGVMQNPRHLVRRRGQEARLRCSPMKGHSHVYWYRQLPEEGLKFMVYLQKENIIDESGMPKERFSAEFPKEGPSILRIQQVVRGDSAAYFCASSQQLNTGELFFGEGSRLTVL.